The 23 T cell receptor beta chains below come from one sample, sequenced in a study of T cells in tuberculosis. The data were produced by immunoSEQ multiplex PCR, yet TCRdb's version contains in-frame clones alone and is incomplete. The table lists approximately 30,000 clones, approximately 89% of them singletons. The sample was PBMCs. The receptors were sampled from a donor between 10 and 35 years old with latent tuberculosis or without tuberculosis infection.

The table lists this clone with a count of one. The V gene is TRBV5-1, the J gene TRBJ1-6; 7 bases map to TRBD1. The CDR3 is made up of 15 amino acids. J lost 10 bases, V lost 4 bases, and 11 bases had no gene match. CDR1 and CDR2 from the germline V gene are SGHRS and YFSETQ. The DNA of the CDR3 is TGCGCCAGCAGCACGTGGACAGGCACGAAATCACCCCTCCACTTT. Translated, it gives CASSTWTGTKSPLHF.

The genes are TRBV7-6 and TRBJ2-2; 10 bases map to TRBD2. CDR1 is SGHVS, CDR2 FNYEAQ, per germline. J lost 3 bases, V lost 5 bases, and 3 bases had no gene match. CDR3 length: 15 residues. The CDR3 nucleotides are TGTGCCAGCAGCGCCACTAGCGGGGACACCGGGGAGCTGTTTTTT. Residues: CASSATSGDTGELFF.

This sequence joins TRBV6-6 and TRBJ2-7; 7 nucleotides match TRBD1. The CDR3 totals 14 residues. Per the germline V gene, CDR1 is MNHNY and CDR2 is SVGAGI (reference sequence). Trimming at V came to 6 bases and at J to 5 bases, leaving 10 bases not matched to a gene. The CDR3 DNA reads as TGTGCCAGCAGCATCCTAGGGGGCCCCCACGAGCAGTACTTC. It encodes CASSILGGPHEQYF.

The V gene is TRBV7-2, the J gene TRBJ2-2; D gene uncertain. Trimming removed 5 bases at V and 6 bases at J, with 7 bases between. The CDR3 length is 12 residues. Germline CDR1 SGHTA, CDR2 FQGNSA. CDR3 protein: CASSTYAGELFF. The CDR3 nucleotides read TGTGCCAGCAGCACCTACGCCGGGGAGCTGTTTTTT. The variable domain in full, with the rest retrieved from reference TRBV7-2 and TRBJ2-2, is GAGVSQSPSNKVTEKGKDVELRCDPISGHTALYWYRQSLGQGLEFLIYFQGNSAPDKSGLPSDRFSAERTGGSVSTLTIQRTQQEDSAVYLCASSTYAGELFFGEGSRLTVL.

This chain joins TRBV30 and TRBJ2-7, with D perhaps TRBD1 (6 bases). V was trimmed by 6 bases and J by 0 bases, leaving 9 bases between them. This CDR3 is built from 12 residues. CDR1 is GTSNPN, CDR2 SVGIG, per germline (reference sequence). This CDR3 is CACRDISYEQYF. The CDR3 DNA reads as TGTGCCTGCCGGGACATCTCCTACGAGCAGTACTTC.

The V call is TRBV29-1, the J call TRBJ2-7; maybe TRBD2 (7 bases). The V and J ends lost 5 bases and 3 bases respectively, with 11 bases between them. The CDR3 runs 12 residues. Germline assignment: CDR1 SQVTM and CDR2 ANQGSEA. The CDR3 nucleotides read TGCAGCGTTCTGGGAGGGGGCTACGAGCAGTACTTC. Translated: CSVLGGGYEQYF.

This rearrangement joins TRBV9 to TRBJ2-5, with TRBD2 matching 10 bases. CDR1 is SGDLS and CDR2 is YYNGEE in the germline V gene. J was trimmed by 5 bases and V by 3 bases; bases with no gene match: 4. This CDR3 region has 14 residues. CDR3 nucleotide sequence: TGTGCCAGCAGCGAGGGACTAGCGAAGGAGACCCAGTACTTC. Protein: CASSEGLAKETQYF.

The V gene is TRBV4-3, the J gene TRBJ2-2; 8 nucleotides match TRBD2. The ends lost 1 base at V and 6 bases at J; junction bases unmatched: 10. Germline V gives CDR1 LGHNA, CDR2 YSLEER. The CDR3 runs to 17 residues. The CDR3 protein is CASSQVGGGSWAGELFF. CDR3 DNA sequence: TGCGCCAGCAGCCAAGTAGGCGGGGGGTCCTGGGCCGGGGAGCTGTTTTTT.

The rearrangement joins TRBV28 to TRBJ1-1; a possible D gene is TRBD1 (5 bases). The CDR3 sequence is 15 residues long. With 7 bases removed from V and 2 bases from J, the gap between germline ends came to 17 bases. Germline loops: CDR1 MDHEN, CDR2 SYDVKM. The CDR3 here is CASTSLGGANTEAFF. CDR3 nucleotides: TGTGCCAGCACCAGTTTGGGCGGGGCTAACACTGAAGCTTTCTTT.

The V and J genes are TRBV7-9 and TRBJ1-1; perhaps TRBD1 as D (5 bases). This CDR3 region has 16 residues. Germline CDR1 is SEHNR and CDR2 is FQNEAQ (reference sequence). V gave up 5 bases and J gave up 1 base, with 17 bases separating them. CDR3 sequence: CASSPPGGGRNTEAFF. CDR3 nucleotide sequence: TGTGCCAGCAGCCCTCCCGGTGGGGGGAGGAACACTGAAGCTTTCTTT. Together with reference TRBV7-9 and TRBJ1-1, the CDR3 gives the full variable domain: DTGVSQNPRHKITKRGQNVTFRCDPISEHNRLYWYRQTLGQGPEFLTYFQNEAQLEKSRLLSDRFSAERPKGSFSTLEIQRTEQGDSAMYLCASSPPGGGRNTEAFFGQGTRLTVV.

The chain uses TRBV10-3 and TRBJ1-5, with D perhaps TRBD1 (6 bases). The germline CDR1 and CDR2 sequences are ENHRY and SYGVKD. V lost 3 bases to trimming and J lost 2 bases, with 8 bases between them. The CDR3 has 14 residues. CDR3 DNA sequence: TGTGCCATCAGTGAAGGGGGGGGCAATCAGCCCCAGCATTTT. This translates into CAISEGGGNQPQHF.

The genes are TRBV28 and TRBJ1-4, with D tentatively TRBD1 (5 bases). Germline V gene sequence: CDR1 MDHEN, CDR2 SYDVKM. The CDR3 sequence is 14 residues long. V gave up 3 bases and J gave up 4 bases, with 9 bases separating them. The CDR3 coding sequence is TGTGCCAGCAGTTTGGGGGGTAATAATGAAAAACTGTTTTTT. Translating gives CASSLGGNNEKLFF.

The rearrangement uses TRBV11-3 and TRBJ2-7; TRBD1 is a possible D gene (5 bases). The V gene's germline CDR1 is SGHNT and CDR2 YENEEA. The V and J ends lost 2 bases and 8 bases respectively, with 13 bases between them. The CDR3 loop spans 13 amino acids. DNA for the CDR3: TGTGCCAGCAGCTTAACGTCAAAGGGGAAGCAGTACTTC. Protein product: CASSLTSKGKQYF.

The chain uses TRBV4-1 and TRBJ2-7; 10 bases map to TRBD1. Germline V lookup: CDR1 MGHRA, CDR2 YSYEKL. Germline trimming cut 5 bases from V and 4 bases from J; bases unmatched to any gene: 5. The CDR3 contains 14 residues. CDR3: CASSWGTGAYEQYF. As DNA, the CDR3 is TGCGCCAGCAGCTGGGGGACAGGGGCATACGAGCAGTACTTC.

This clone was seen more than once but under ten times. The chain joins TRBV4-1 to TRBJ2-7, with TRBD2 identical over 8 bases. The V and J ends lost 3 bases and 2 bases, in that order; junction bases with no gene match: 6. This CDR3 is 15 amino acids long. Germline CDR1 and CDR2: MGHRA and YSYEKL. Written as DNA, the CDR3 is TGCGCCAGCAGCCATAGTAGCGGGGATACCTACGAGCAGTACTTC. Its translation: CASSHSSGDTYEQYF.

This rearrangement joins TRBV19 to TRBJ1-1; no clear D gene. The V gene lost 4 bases and the J gene lost 1 base, with 7 bases spanning the gap. CDR3 size: 13 residues. The germline V gene encodes CDR1 LNHDA and CDR2 SQIVND (reference sequence). The CDR3 sequence: CASSTTANTEAFF. The CDR3 nucleotides are TGTGCCAGTAGTACTACAGCGAACACTGAAGCTTTCTTT.

This chain uses TRBV6-5 with TRBJ1-5; no reliable D call. V dropped 4 bases and J dropped 6 bases, with 10 bases sitting between them. Germline assignment: CDR1 MNHEY and CDR2 SVGAGI. CDR3 size: 13 residues. CDR3 residues: CASSSRLSQPQHF. The CDR3 DNA reads TGTGCCAGCAGTTCCCGTTTGAGTCAGCCCCAGCATTTT.

There are a few counts of this clone. This chain connects TRBV9 to TRBJ2-2; D is perhaps TRBD2 (5 bases). CDR3 length equals 13 residues. Between the trimmed V and J ends, which lost 5 bases and 6 bases, there was a span of 11 bases. Per germline, CDR1 SGDLS and CDR2 YYNGEE. The CDR3 loop is CASSAGWAGELFF. The CDR3 DNA reads as TGTGCCAGCAGTGCGGGCTGGGCCGGGGAGCTGTTTTTT.

V gene TRBV6-5 combines with J gene TRBJ1-2; D is possibly TRBD1 (6 bases). Germline V gene sequence: CDR1 MNHEY, CDR2 SVGAGI. Between the trimmed V and J ends, which lost 6 bases and 5 bases, there was a span of 16 bases. There are 14 residues in the CDR3. This chain's CDR3 is CASRVVGDTYGYTF. The CDR3 DNA reads as TGTGCCAGCAGAGTGGTCGGGGACACTTATGGCTACACCTTC.

This clone has a single count. The chain recombines TRBV11-2 with TRBJ2-2; 9 bases are shared with TRBD1. Germline values: CDR1 SGHAT, CDR2 FQNNGV. J lost 6 bases, V lost 7 bases, and 6 bases had no gene match. The CDR3 loop spans 14 amino acids. In nucleotides, the CDR3 is TGTGCCAGCAAGTTACAGGGGGCGGCCGGGGAGCTGTTTTTT. Encoded protein: CASKLQGAAGELFF. The full variable domain, its missing parts supplied by reference TRBV11-2 and TRBJ2-2, is EAGVAQSPRYKIIEKRQSVAFWCNPISGHATLYWYQQILGQGPKLLIQFQNNGVVDDSQLPKDRFSAERLKGVDSTLKIQPAKLEDSAVYLCASKLQGAAGELFFGEGSRLTVL.

The chain's CDR3 is CASSAGLAGSYEQYF. The CDR3 DNA is TGTGCCAGCAGCGCAGGACTAGCGGGATCCTACGAGCAGTACTTC. V and J are TRBV9 and TRBJ2-7; 12 nucleotides align to TRBD2. The CDR3 contains 15 residues. CDR1 SGDLS and CDR2 YYNGEE come from the germline V gene. J lost 1 base, V lost 3 bases, and 2 bases had no gene match.

Only a few counts were recorded for this clone. The rearrangement joins TRBV5-5 to TRBJ2-7; TRBD1 aligns across 8 bases. After removal of 3 bases from V and 5 bases from J, the junction contained 4 bases not matched to a gene. This CDR3 is built from 13 residues. CDR1 is SGHKS, CDR2 YYEKEE, per germline (reference sequence). This chain's CDR3 is CASSSRGPDEQYF. In nucleotides, the CDR3 is TGTGCCAGCAGCTCCAGGGGGCCGGACGAGCAGTACTTC.

This sequence joins TRBV19 and TRBJ2-3; no reliable D call. From germline, CDR1 is LNHDA and CDR2 SQIVND (reference sequence). This CDR3 has 10 amino acids. V was shortened by 9 bases and J by 3 bases, with 4 bases between the two germline ends. This CDR3 reads CASSTDTQYF. The CDR3, as DNA: TGTGCCAGCTCGACAGATACGCAGTATTTT.